This T cell receptor beta chain was identified during a study of immune aging and cytomegalovirus after organ transplant (dated by TCRdb to about 2021). Regarding the study in general: Three-drug immunosuppression with prednisone, tacrolimus, and mycophenolate was given to all transplant recipients. The research as a whole found: Post-transplant increases in aged-phenotype cells were observed regardless of clone size, following viremia and occurring earlier in large clones (days 200-264) than in small clones. A larger share of large clones was made up of TEMRA cells, and in the seven largest clones (around 1,900 cells) aged and TEMRA cells were gained while TCM cells were lost. Since the sequencing data did not include a CD57 measurement, a conservative gene-based definition of aging was used in its place.

On this clonotype: This clone's antigen is unknown. Per-nucleotide qualities are absent, and no much larger clonotype sits a single base away.

The sample's time point label, decoded: five sample-tagged time points from pre-transplant (day -1) to day 368 post-transplant, pooled. Thawed PBMC were stimulated with a CMV IE-1 overlapping peptide library for about 13 hours, with no transport inhibitors added. After thawing, cells rested overnight before stimulation in R10 medium with CD28/CD49d costimulation. The IE-1 peptide library was composed of 15-amino-acid peptides with overlaps of 11 amino acids. Samples from each time point were barcoded using BD Single-Cell Multiplexing Kit Sample Tags, then pooled and stained with sorting antibodies plus oligo-conjugated anti-CD45RA. A BD FACSAria III was used to sort CMV-responsive CD8+CD137+ and CD4+CD154+ T cells at 4-way purity. Blood was drawn into EDTA vacutainers and was processed by Ficoll gradient within 1-24 hours. Libraries were made using single-cell sequencing. Sequenced on an Illumina NovaSeq 6000. For cell capture and library preparation, the team used the BD Rhapsody Targeted mRNA and AbSeq Reagent Kit in a microwell format. Libraries covered TCR, sample tags, AbSeq, and targeted mRNA from the Human T-Cell Expression Panel plus custom TOX and TOX2 primers. Sequencing of the libraries was done on an Illumina NovaSeq. Per the source publication's procedure: The analysis covered around 10,000 cells in total, of which some 6,900 were CD8 T cells and around 4,000 were CD8 T cells with an identifiable TCR CDR3. The BD Rhapsody Targeted Analysis Pipeline, including V(D)J processing, was run on the Seven Bridges Genomics platform to process the raw data. Quality control, Sample Tag demultiplexing with Lex-BDSMK, clone identification with VDJ Explorer, and Seurat clustering were performed in SeqGeq 1.6.0. Clones comprising <1% of CD8 T cells were considered non-expanded; clones comprising >2.5% of the sample were considered clonal expansions. TCRdb itself trimmed the public reads at Q25 with fastp, ran MiXCR and retained productive beta chains. Each CDR3 protein appears once, grouped with its most common genes and DNA. These V and J calls are TCRdb output, not the study's own analysis. The sample table records about 21,000 distinct CDR3 sequences; approximately 40% of these occur just once. Less than 30% of the sample rests with the top ten.

The sample consisted of CMV peptide-activated CD4+ and CD8+ T cells sorted from blood, taken at five time points, pooled. The cell subset or site tag for this specimen amounts to: sorted CD8+CD137+ and CD4+CD154+ T cells after more than 9 h CMV IE-1 peptide stimulation. The sequence was collected from a female donor who had a heart transplant and CMV viremia.

CDR3 protein: CATKGGYASTDTQYF. The DNA reads TGTGCCACAAAGGGAGGGTACGCTAGCACAGATACGCAGTATTTT. Rearrangement joined TRBV28 to TRBJ2-3, and 7 junction bases match TRBD2. Trimming removed 10 bases from V and 0 bases from J; the gene matches leave 10 bases unexplained. The CDR3 runs 15 amino acids, cysteine and phenylalanine included. Kept here is only the CDR3 DNA, which spans 45 bases and is read in frame from base 1. For CDR1 and CDR2, the germline V gene lists MDHEN and SYDVKM.